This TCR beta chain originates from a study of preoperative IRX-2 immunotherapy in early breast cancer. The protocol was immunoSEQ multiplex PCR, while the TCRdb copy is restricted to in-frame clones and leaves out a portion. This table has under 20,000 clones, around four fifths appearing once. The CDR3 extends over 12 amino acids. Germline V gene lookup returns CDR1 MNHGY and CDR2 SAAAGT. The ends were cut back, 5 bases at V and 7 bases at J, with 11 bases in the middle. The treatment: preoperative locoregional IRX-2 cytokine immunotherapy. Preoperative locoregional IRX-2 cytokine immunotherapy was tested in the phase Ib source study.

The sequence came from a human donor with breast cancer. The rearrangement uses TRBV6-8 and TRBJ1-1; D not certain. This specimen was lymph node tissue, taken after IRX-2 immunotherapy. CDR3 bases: TGTGCCAGCAGTCCGGGAGATCATGAAGCTTTCTTT. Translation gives CASSPGDHEAFF.